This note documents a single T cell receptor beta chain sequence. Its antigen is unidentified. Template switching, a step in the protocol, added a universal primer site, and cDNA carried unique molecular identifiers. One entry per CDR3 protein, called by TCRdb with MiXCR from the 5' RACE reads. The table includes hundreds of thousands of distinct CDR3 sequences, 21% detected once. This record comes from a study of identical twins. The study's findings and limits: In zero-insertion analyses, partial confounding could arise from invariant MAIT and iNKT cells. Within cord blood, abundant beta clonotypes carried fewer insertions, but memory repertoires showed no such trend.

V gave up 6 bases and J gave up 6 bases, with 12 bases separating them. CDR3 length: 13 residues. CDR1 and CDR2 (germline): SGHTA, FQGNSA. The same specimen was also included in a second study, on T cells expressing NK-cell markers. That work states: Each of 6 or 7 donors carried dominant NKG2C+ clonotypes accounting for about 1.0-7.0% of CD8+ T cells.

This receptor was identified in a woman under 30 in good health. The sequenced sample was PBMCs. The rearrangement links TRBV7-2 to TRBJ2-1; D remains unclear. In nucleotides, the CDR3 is TGTGCCAGCAGGAGGACCACGGCCAATGAGCAGTTCTTC. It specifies CASRRTTANEQFF. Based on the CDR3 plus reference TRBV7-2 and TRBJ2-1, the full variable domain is GAGVSQSPSNKVTEKGKDVELRCDPISGHTALYWYRQSLGQGLEFLIYFQGNSAPDKSGLPSDRFSAERTGGSVSTLTIQRTQQEDSAVYLCASRRTTANEQFFGPGTRLTVL.